A single sample is the source of the 20 T cell receptor beta chains below, sequenced in a study of blood T cell repertoires in COVID-19. The protocol was immunoSEQ multiplex PCR, while the TCRdb copy is restricted to in-frame clones and leaves out a portion. The table shows 150,000 or so clones, with roughly 75% occurring only once. The material sequenced was PBMCs or T cells enriched from blood (not recorded which). Source of these receptors: a woman aged 45-59 years who had recovered from COVID-19.

The chain uses TRBV27 and TRBJ1-2, with D tentatively TRBD1 (6 bases). The V end lost 4 bases, the J end lost 4 bases, and 22 bases lay between the germline ends. Germline V gene data show CDR1 as MNHEY and CDR2 as SMNVEV (reference sequence). The CDR3 is made up of 17 amino acids. CDR3 region: CASSSPDRGGRGYGYTF. CDR3 nucleotide sequence: TGTGCCAGCAGTTCCCCTGACAGAGGGGGTAGAGGCTATGGCTACACCTTC.

The rearrangement links TRBV9 to TRBJ2-1; the match to TRBD2 covers 11 bases. The CDR3 has 18 residues. Germline V CDR1 and CDR2: SGDLS, YYNGEE. V was clipped by 1 base and J by 6 bases; unmatched bases: 12. The CDR3 loop reads CASSVHSSGGALGNEQFF. CDR3 nucleotide sequence: TGTGCCAGCAGCGTACATAGTAGCGGGGGGGCCCTCGGCAATGAGCAGTTCTTC.

The chain recombines TRBV5-1 with TRBJ1-3; no clear D. This CDR3 contains 13 residues. The germline gives CDR1 SGHRS, CDR2 YFSETQ. With 7 bases removed from V and 4 bases from J, the gap between germline ends came to 12 bases. CDR3 protein: CASGEGMGNTIYF. The CDR3 DNA reads as TGCGCCAGCGGCGAGGGTATGGGAAACACCATATATTTT.

The chain carries TRBV4-2 and TRBJ2-3, with TRBD2 matching over 9 bases. Germline V lookup: CDR1 LGHNA, CDR2 YNFKEQ. The CDR3 is 16 residues long. The trim removed 0 bases at V and 5 bases at J, leaving 6 bases unmatched. CDR3 loop: CASSQEGGGAGDTQYF. The DNA of the CDR3 is TGTGCCAGCAGCCAAGAAGGCGGGGGGGCGGGAGATACGCAGTATTTT.

The CDR3 nucleotides read TGTGCCAGCAGTTATTCACGGGGGGGCCGCACAGATACGCAGTATTTT. It specifies CASSYSRGGRTDTQYF. This chain joins TRBV6-5 and TRBJ2-3, with TRBD2 matching over 8 bases. Unmatched junction bases numbered 6, after V lost 3 bases and J lost 1 base. The CDR3 extends over 16 amino acids. Germline V CDR1 and CDR2: MNHEY, SVGAGI.

The rearrangement joins TRBV5-1 to TRBJ2-3, with TRBD2 matching 7 bases. The CDR3 loop spans 17 amino acids. V was clipped by 0 bases and J by 0 bases; unmatched bases: 7. The V gene's germline CDR1 is SGHRS and CDR2 YFSETQ. As DNA, the CDR3 is TGCGCCAGCAGCTTGGGGCCCAGCGGGGACAGCACAGATACGCAGTATTTT. Encoded protein: CASSLGPSGDSTDTQYF.

The J gene is TRBJ1-6, the V gene TRBV28; possibly TRBD1 for D (5 bases). CDR3 length: 14 residues. Germline values: CDR1 MDHEN, CDR2 SYDVKM. V was cut by 5 bases and J by 7 bases, with 12 bases left in between. This CDR3 is CASSQQGRNSPLHF. The CDR3 nucleotides read TGTGCCAGCAGTCAGCAGGGTCGAAATTCACCCCTCCACTTT.

The chain joins TRBV27 to TRBJ2-3, with TRBD1 matching over 7 bases. Unmatched junction bases numbered 2, after V lost 5 bases and J lost 6 bases. The CDR3 sequence is 12 residues long. In germline, CDR1 is MNHEY, CDR2 SMNVEV (reference sequence). CDR3 in amino acids: CASSPQGDTQYF. CDR3 nucleotide sequence: TGTGCCAGCAGTCCACAGGGGGATACGCAGTATTTT.

The sample holds a few counts of this clone. The J gene is TRBJ1-3, the V gene TRBV5-4; D is unresolved. Germline V gene sequence: CDR1 SGHNT, CDR2 YYREEE (reference sequence). The CDR3 contains 14 residues. The ends were cut back, 4 bases at V and 2 bases at J, with 10 bases in the middle. CDR3 protein: CASSAPGTGNTIYF. In DNA form, the CDR3 reads TGTGCCAGCAGCGCCCCCGGGACTGGAAACACCATATATTTT. The entire variable domain, with the rest obtained from reference TRBV5-4 and TRBJ1-3, is as follows: ETGVTQSPTHLIKTRGQQVTLRCSSQSGHNTVSWYQQALGQGPQFIFQYYREEENGRGNFPPRFSGLQFPNYSSELNVNALELDDSALYLCASSAPGTGNTIYFGEGSWLTVV.

The chain carries TRBV7-3 and TRBJ1-2, with 8 bases matching TRBD1. The CDR3 totals 16 residues. V gave up 1 base and J gave up 6 bases; unmatched junction bases: 10. Germline loops: CDR1 SGHTA, CDR2 FQGTGA. Here the CDR3 reads CASSLNPAGGVHGYTF. The CDR3 nucleotides read TGTGCCAGCAGCTTAAATCCCGCAGGGGGCGTCCATGGCTACACCTTC.

The J gene is TRBJ1-1, the V gene TRBV11-2; unclear D gene. Trimming left V 4 bases short and J 6 bases short, with 6 bases between. Germline V lookup: CDR1 SGHAT, CDR2 FQNNGV. The CDR3 is 11 amino acids. CDR3 nucleotide sequence: TGTGCCAGCAGCTCCTCTTCTGAAGCTTTCTTT. Translation: CASSSSSEAFF.

The chain joins TRBV7-8 to TRBJ2-7; TRBD2 might be the D (7 bases). Germline CDR1 SGHVS, CDR2 FQNEAQ. CDR3 length: 12 amino acids. V was shortened by 5 bases and J by 6 bases, with 11 bases between the two germline ends. The CDR3 here is CASSARGGEQYV. CDR3 in DNA: TGTGCCAGCAGCGCGAGGGGGGGCGAGCAGTACGTC.

This clone was detected ten times or more. The same CDR3 arises from other DNA sequences in this sample as well. This sequence joins TRBV30 and TRBJ1-5; D is uncertain. This CDR3 is built from 12 residues. Germline V lookup: CDR1 GTSNPN, CDR2 SVGIG (reference sequence). Trimming shortened V by 3 bases and J by 4 bases, and 7 bases separated the two germline ends. CDR3 sequence reads: CAWSDGNQPQHF. The CDR3 coding sequence is TGTGCCTGGAGCGACGGGAATCAGCCCCAGCATTTT.

The chain recombines TRBV7-7 with TRBJ2-5; TRBD2 matches 7 bases. Germline V gives CDR1 SSHAT, CDR2 FNYEAQ (reference sequence). This CDR3 region has 13 residues. V shed 5 bases and J 5 bases; nucleotides not matched to a gene: 5. CDR3 bases: TGTGCCAGCAGCCGCGGTAGCGGGGAGACCCAGTACTTC. This translates into CASSRGSGETQYF.

V and J are TRBV4-1 and TRBJ1-5; perhaps TRBD1 as D (5 bases). The CDR3 sequence is 15 residues long. Germline CDR1 reads MGHRA; CDR2 reads YSYEKL. V gave up 2 bases and J gave up 5 bases, with 13 bases separating them. The CDR3 loop reads CASSQRPGWDQPQHF. Here the CDR3 DNA reads TGCGCCAGCAGCCAACGCCCAGGGTGGGATCAGCCCCAGCATTTT.

This clone has more than one count but fewer than ten. The V gene is TRBV28, the J gene TRBJ1-1, with D unclear. The CDR3 totals 11 residues. Germline lookup yields CDR1 MDHEN and CDR2 SYDVKM. V was cut by 8 bases and J by 3 bases, with 7 bases left in between. The CDR3 DNA is TGTGCCAGCCAAGAGTACACTGAAGCTTTCTTT. Protein product: CASQEYTEAFF.

This clone came up a few times. CDR3: CASSQPGLAGGGGELFF. The CDR3 DNA reads TGTGCCAGCAGTCAACCTGGACTAGCGGGGGGCGGCGGGGAGCTGTTTTTT. The chain couples TRBV6-6 to TRBJ2-2; 14 bases are shared with TRBD2. V trimming: 5 bases; J trimming: 7 bases; junction bases outside the gene matches: 9. Germline loops: CDR1 MNHNY, CDR2 SVGAGI (reference sequence). The CDR3 contains 17 residues.

A remark on this clone: The junction differs from germline at one of its ends, possibly a read error. The chain carries TRBV5-1 and TRBJ1-6, with a tentative D call TRBD1 (5 bases). The CDR3 sequence is 17 residues long. The germline gives CDR1 SGHRS, CDR2 YFSETQ. For the CDR3, the DNA is TGCCCCAGCAGCGGGGGGGGAAGCAGCTCCTATAATTCACCCCTCCACTTT. It specifies CPSSGGGSSSYNSPLHF. Based on the CDR3 plus reference TRBV5-1 and TRBJ1-6, the full variable domain is KAGVTQTPRYLIKTRGQQVTLSCSPISGHRSVSWYQQTPGQGLQFLFEYFSETQRNKGNFPGRFSGRQFSNSRSEMNVSTLELGDSALYLCPSSGGGSSSYNSPLHFGNGTRLTVT.

The genes are TRBV5-1 and TRBJ2-7; 7 bases line up with TRBD1. This CDR3 has 13 amino acids. V dropped 5 bases and J dropped 1; count of bases not matched to a gene: 3. CDR1 is SGHRS, CDR2 YFSETQ, per germline. The CDR3 nucleotides read TGCGCCAGCAGACCGGACAGGTCCTACGAGCAGTACTTC. Translation: CASRPDRSYEQYF.

V is TRBV10-2 and J is TRBJ1-1; maybe TRBD1 (6 bases). Trimming stripped 4 bases from V and 0 bases from J, with 9 bases between. Per germline, CDR1 WSHSY and CDR2 SAAADI. The CDR3 loop spans 14 amino acids. The CDR3 coding sequence is TGCGCCAGCAGTGGGCAGGGGATGAACACTGAAGCTTTCTTT. Encoded protein: CASSGQGMNTEAFF.